The 26 T cell receptor beta chains below were found in one sample sequenced in a study of T cell responses to AZD1222 COVID-19 vaccine. Some clones are missing from TCRdb's copy, which holds only in-frame ones; the method was immunoSEQ multiplex PCR. This sample has under 200,000 clones, with 88% found just once. Sequencing was performed on peripheral blood, taken 28 days after the second AZD1222 dose. The receptors shown here come from an adult who received the AZD1222 COVID-19 vaccine.

The genes are TRBV7-2 and TRBJ2-7, with D perhaps matching TRBD2 (6 bases). The V gene lost 4 bases and the J gene lost 2 bases, with 9 bases spanning the gap. The CDR3 extends over 13 amino acids. Germline CDR1 is SGHTA and CDR2 is FQGNSA. The CDR3 sequence is CASSSRLAYEQYF. In DNA form, the CDR3 reads TGTGCCAGCAGCTCCAGACTAGCCTACGAGCAGTACTTC.

The chain uses TRBV5-1 and TRBJ2-7; D is possibly TRBD2 (6 bases). CDR1 SGHRS and CDR2 YFSETQ come from the germline V gene. The CDR3 is 14 amino acids. The V and J ends lost 0 bases and 6 bases respectively, with 13 bases between them. CDR3: CASSLVAGIGEQYF. The CDR3 nucleotides read TGCGCCAGCAGCTTGGTGGCGGGAATTGGCGAGCAGTACTTC.

The chain uses TRBV19 and TRBJ1-1; TRBD1 might be the D (5 bases). V was trimmed by 5 bases and J by 0 bases, leaving 7 bases between them. CDR3 size: 13 residues. Germline V gene data show CDR1 as LNHDA and CDR2 as SQIVND (reference sequence). The CDR3 nucleotides read TGTGCCAGTAGTGACAGAATGAACACTGAAGCTTTCTTT. Encoded protein: CASSDRMNTEAFF.

The chain combines TRBV30 with TRBJ2-7; D remains ambiguous. The V end was cut by 2 bases, the J end by 7 bases, with 12 bases between. The CDR3 contains 12 residues. Germline CDR1 GTSNPN, CDR2 SVGIG (reference sequence). Here the CDR3 DNA reads TGTGCCTGGAGTCCCTCCCTTAATGAGCAGTACTTC. Translating gives CAWSPSLNEQYF.

This sequence joins TRBV9 and TRBJ1-2, with D tentatively TRBD1 (6 bases). CDR1 and CDR2 (germline): SGDLS, YYNGEE. The CDR3 is 13 residues long. Between the trimmed V and J ends, which lost 3 bases and 4 bases, there was a span of 10 bases. CDR3 DNA: TGTGCCAGCAGCGAGGCAGGGGTCTATGGCTACACCTTC. Translating it yields CASSEAGVYGYTF.

The chain uses TRBV4-1 and TRBJ2-7; no definite D call. The CDR3 runs 15 residues. CDR1 MGHRA and CDR2 YSYEKL come from the germline V gene. V was clipped by 1 base and J by 2 bases, with 12 bases between them. Here the CDR3 reads CASSQGFDGPYEQYF. The DNA of the CDR3 is TGCGCCAGCAGCCAAGGTTTCGACGGACCCTACGAGCAGTACTTC.

This clone was seen a handful of times. The chain employs TRBV24-1 and TRBJ2-1; 8 bases map to TRBD2. V was clipped by 9 bases and J by 5 bases; unmatched bases: 8. From germline, CDR1 is KGHDR and CDR2 SFDVKD. The CDR3 is 14 residues long. The CDR3 coding sequence is TGTGCCACCGGAGCGGGAGATAAGCACAATGAGCAGTTCTTC. Encoded protein: CATGAGDKHNEQFF.

A few counts support this clone. The chain carries TRBV5-4 and TRBJ1-2; 7 bases match TRBD1. CDR3 length: 14 amino acids. Germline values: CDR1 SGHNT, CDR2 YYREEE (reference sequence). Trimming took 0 bases from V and 8 from J; bases not matched to a gene: 7. CDR3 amino acids: CASSLEDRIGGYTF. The CDR3, as DNA: TGTGCCAGCAGCTTGGAGGACAGGATTGGAGGCTACACCTTC.

This chain uses TRBV27 with TRBJ2-6; D ambiguous. CDR1 is MNHEY, CDR2 SMNVEV, per germline (reference sequence). V was clipped by 6 bases and J by 0 bases, with 12 bases between them. The CDR3 loop spans 16 amino acids. The CDR3 reads CASRRGRTSGANVLTF. CDR3 nucleotide sequence: TGTGCCAGCAGACGTGGCAGGACCTCTGGGGCCAACGTCCTGACTTTC.

V and J are TRBV7-9 and TRBJ1-5, with no clear D. V was cut by 3 bases and J by 4 bases, with 4 bases left in between. Germline lookup yields CDR1 SEHNR and CDR2 FQNEAQ (reference sequence). The CDR3 contains 12 residues. The DNA of the CDR3 is TGTGCCAGCAGCTTTACGAATCAGCCCCAGCATTTT. Translation: CASSFTNQPQHF.

The chain combines TRBV5-1 with TRBJ2-5; perhaps TRBD1 as D (6 bases). Germline assignment: CDR1 SGHRS and CDR2 YFSETQ. V was trimmed by 3 bases and J by 3 bases, leaving 12 bases between them. The CDR3 covers 14 residues. Here the CDR3 DNA reads TGCGCCAGCAGCTGGGGGAAGGGGGAAGAGACCCAGTACTTC. Its protein is CASSWGKGEETQYF.

The chain is built from TRBV9 and TRBJ2-7; 9 bases align to TRBD1. CDR3 length: 16 residues. Germline CDR1 and CDR2: SGDLS and YYNGEE. V was clipped by 5 bases and J by 6 bases; unmatched bases: 15. This chain's CDR3 is CASSVFSGTGLGEQYF. The CDR3 nucleotides read TGTGCCAGCAGTGTTTTCTCCGGGACAGGGTTGGGCGAGCAGTACTTC.

The rearrangement uses TRBV7-2 and TRBJ2-6, with D uncertain. Trimming took off 2 bases at V and 0 bases at J, with 11 bases between the two ends. This CDR3 contains 17 residues. Germline loops: CDR1 SGHTA, CDR2 FQGNSA. For the CDR3, the DNA is TGTGCCAGCAGCTTATGGGTCGAGGTCTCTGGGGCCAACGTCCTGACTTTC. As protein: CASSLWVEVSGANVLTF.

J is TRBJ2-3 and V is TRBV5-1; 16 positions match TRBD2. Germline-derived CDR1 and CDR2 are SGHRS and YFSETQ. Trimming took 4 bases from V and 4 from J; bases not matched to a gene: 9. The CDR3 extends over 18 amino acids. CDR3 region: CASSPGLAGGPESDTQYF. The CDR3, as DNA: TGCGCCAGCAGCCCGGGACTAGCGGGAGGGCCTGAGTCAGATACGCAGTATTTT.

The chain links TRBV5-4 to TRBJ1-3, with D hard to call. The germline V gene encodes CDR1 SGHNT and CDR2 YYREEE (reference sequence). The ends were cut back, 4 bases at V and 0 bases at J, with 14 bases in the middle. The CDR3 has 16 residues. The CDR3 region is CASSPEAASSGNTIYF. CDR3 nucleotide sequence: TGTGCCAGCAGCCCGGAAGCGGCCAGCTCTGGAAACACCATATATTTT.

The gene calls are TRBV6-5 and TRBJ2-7; D is unclear. The CDR3 runs to 13 residues. CDR1 and CDR2 (germline): MNHEY, SVGAGI. V lost 7 bases and J lost 0, with 10 bases in between. CDR3 sequence (DNA): TGTGCCAGCACCACGGGCACCTCCTACGAGCAGTACTTC. Its protein product is CASTTGTSYEQYF.

Only one count was recorded for this clone. V gene TRBV7-3 combines with J gene TRBJ2-3, with 10 bases lining up with TRBD2. Trimming removed 5 bases from V and 9 bases from J; junction bases left unmatched: 17. The germline CDR1 and CDR2 sequences are SGHTA and FQGTGA. The CDR3 sequence is 17 residues long. The CDR3 loop is CASSEYKLAGRGETQYF. The CDR3 DNA is TGTGCCAGCAGCGAATATAAACTAGCGGGACGCGGGGAGACGCAGTATTTT.

This sequence joins TRBV6-2 or TRBV6-3 and TRBJ1-1; tentatively, D is TRBD1 (6 bases). CDR1 is MNHEY and CDR2 is SVGEGT in the germline V gene. Between the trimmed V and J ends, which lost 5 bases and 5 bases, there was a span of 18 bases. CDR3 length: 15 residues. This chain's CDR3 is CASSPTQGYHTEAFF. The CDR3 DNA is TGTGCCAGCAGTCCAACACAGGGTTACCATACTGAAGCTTTCTTT.

This sequence joins TRBV24-1 and TRBJ2-1; 10 positions agree with TRBD2. This CDR3 has 14 amino acids. Germline values: CDR1 KGHDR, CDR2 SFDVKD. Germline trimming cut 7 bases from V and 5 bases from J; bases unmatched to any gene: 4. In DNA, the CDR3 is TGTGCCACCAGCGCTAGCGGGAGCCACAATGAGCAGTTCTTC. It is translated as CATSASGSHNEQFF.

The chain couples TRBV27 to TRBJ2-5, with 14 bases identical to TRBD2. The CDR3 has 20 amino acids. Trimming cost V 6 bases and J 2 bases; bases outside gene matches: 17. CDR1 MNHEY and CDR2 SMNVEV come from the germline V gene (reference sequence). CDR3 bases: TGTGCCAGCAGCCCTTTGAGGGGGACTAGCGGGAGAGTTTGGCAAGAGACCCAGTACTTC. Its translation: CASSPLRGTSGRVWQETQYF.

The gene calls are TRBV27 and TRBJ2-7, with D perhaps assigned TRBD1 or TRBD2 (6 bases each). V gave up 3 bases and J gave up 4 bases, with 10 bases separating them. The CDR3 is 13 residues long. Germline lookup yields CDR1 MNHEY and CDR2 SMNVEV (reference sequence). DNA of the CDR3: TGTGCCAGCAGTTTGGGAGGACAGTACGAGCAGTACTTC. Protein product: CASSLGGQYEQYF.

This chain uses TRBV5-6 with TRBJ2-4; 9 nucleotides match TRBD1. The CDR3 is 15 residues long. Germline lookup yields CDR1 SGHDT and CDR2 YYEEEE. Trimming removed 2 bases from V and 7 bases from J; junction bases left unmatched: 7. The CDR3 region has the DNA TGTGCCAGCAGCTTAGGGGGACAGGGATTCAACATTCAGTACTTC. It specifies CASSLGGQGFNIQYF.

The rearrangement uses TRBV11-2 and TRBJ2-1; D is possibly TRBD2 (6 bases). Trimming shortened V by 0 bases and J by 0 bases, and 21 bases separated the two germline ends. This CDR3 has 20 residues. The germline V gene encodes CDR1 SGHAT and CDR2 FQNNGV. The CDR3 DNA reads TGTGCCAGCAGCTTAGAACGTGAAGAACGCACCGGGAGCTCCTACAATGAGCAGTTCTTC. Its translation is CASSLEREERTGSSYNEQFF.

The chain joins TRBV7-8 to TRBJ2-4; 7 bases match TRBD2. The junction had 4 bases not matched to a gene; V was cut back by 2 bases and J by 0 bases. Germline V gene sequence: CDR1 SGHVS, CDR2 FQNEAQ. CDR3 length: 16 amino acids. CDR3 nucleotide sequence: TGTGCCAGCAGCTTACTCGCGGGAGTAGCCAAAAACATTCAGTACTTC. Its protein product is CASSLLAGVAKNIQYF. The complete variable domain, with remaining parts taken from reference TRBV7-8 and TRBJ2-4, reads GAGVSQSPRYKVAKRGQDVALRCDPISGHVSLFWYQQALGQGPEFLTYFQNEAQLDKSGLPSDRFFAERPEGSVSTLKIQRTQQEDSAVYLCASSLLAGVAKNIQYFGAGTRLSVL.

This chain joins TRBV27 and TRBJ2-7, with 9 bases identical to TRBD1. V trimming: 10 bases; J trimming: 2 bases; junction bases outside the gene matches: 6. Germline CDR1 MNHEY, CDR2 SMNVEV (reference sequence). The CDR3 covers 13 residues. In DNA form, the CDR3 reads TGTGCCACCAGGACAGGGGACACCTACGAGCAGTACTTC. Translation gives CATRTGDTYEQYF.

The chain employs TRBV18 and TRBJ1-3; no reliable D call. Germline V CDR1 and CDR2: KGHSH, LQKENI. Deletions cut 6 bases from V and 0 bases from J, with 18 bases between. The CDR3 is 17 amino acids. The CDR3 sequence: CASSESTTRSSGNTIYF. The CDR3 DNA is TGTGCCAGCTCGGAAAGTACTACCCGATCCTCTGGAAACACCATATATTTT.